The rows below give T cell receptor beta chains drawn from one sample of a study of T cell repertoires in cytomegalovirus infection. MiXCR, run by TCRdb on the reads, gives a single entry per CDR3 protein. The sample records almost 550,000 distinct CDR3 sequences, 16% being singletons. The sample consisted of CD8+ T cells from PBMCs. The receptors were sampled from a human donor in good health (CMV status not recorded). Some clones in this sample may be carry-over from other donors' samples. Both conserved end residues are part of each CDR3. The order of the fields is J gene, D gene, clone size, V gene, CDR3 protein, CDR3 DNA. A D gene is named only where the DNA matches it firmly. Size values are once, few and many counts, or a class for expanded clones, and some rows have none.

j_gene: TRBJ1-1
d_gene: NA
abundance: NA
v_gene: TRBV4-1
CDR3aa: CASSQEANTEAFF
CDR3nt: TGCGCCAGCAGCCAAGAGGCGAACACTGAAGCTTTCTTT

j_gene: TRBJ1-1
d_gene: NA
abundance: NA
v_gene: TRBV4-1
CDR3aa: CASSQDREGSTEAFF
CDR3nt: TGCGCCAGCAGCCAAGATCGGGAGGGGAGCACTGAAGCTTTCTTT

j_gene: TRBJ2-1
d_gene: NA
abundance: many
v_gene: TRBV28
CDR3aa: CASSTPLASSSYNEQFF
CDR3nt: TGTGCCAGCAGTACACCGCTAGCTTCTAGCTCCTACAATGAGCAGTTCTTC

j_gene: TRBJ2-5
d_gene: TRBD2
abundance: NA
v_gene: TRBV27
CDR3aa: CASSRTSGGGAETQYF
CDR3nt: TGTGCCAGCAGTCGGACTAGCGGGGGGGGGGCCGAGACCCAGTACTTC

j_gene: TRBJ2-7
d_gene: NA
abundance: few
v_gene: TRBV4-2
CDR3aa: CASSQEYSLTYEQYF
CDR3nt: TGTGCCAGCAGCCAAGAATACAGTCTAACCTACGAGCAGTACTTC

j_gene: TRBJ1-5
d_gene: TRBD1
abundance: many
v_gene: TRBV12-3/TRBV12-4
CDR3aa: CASSLRSRGRDQPQHF
CDR3nt: TGTGCCAGCAGTTTAAGAAGCAGGGGGCGCGATCAGCCCCAGCATTTT

j_gene: TRBJ2-1
d_gene: TRBD2
abundance: few
v_gene: TRBV29-1
CDR3aa: CSVEDPGGGDYNEQFF
CDR3nt: TGCAGCGTTGAAGACCCAGGCGGGGGGGATTACAATGAGCAGTTCTTC

j_gene: TRBJ1-4
d_gene: TRBD1
abundance: NA
v_gene: TRBV20-1
CDR3aa: CSAQSTGTHEKLFF
CDR3nt: TGCAGTGCCCAATCGACAGGGACACACGAAAAACTGTTTTTT

j_gene: TRBJ2-7
d_gene: TRBD1
abundance: many
v_gene: TRBV7-9
CDR3aa: CASSSGQGINYEQYF
CDR3nt: TGTGCCAGCAGCTCGGGACAGGGGATAAACTACGAGCAGTACTTC

j_gene: TRBJ1-1
d_gene: TRBD1
abundance: NA
v_gene: TRBV6-1
CDR3aa: CATLTGVWNTEAFF
CDR3nt: TGTGCCACCCTGACAGGGGTTTGGAACACTGAAGCTTTCTTT

j_gene: TRBJ2-7
d_gene: NA
abundance: NA
v_gene: TRBV12-5
CDR3aa: CASGTGKHEQYF
CDR3nt: TGTGCTAGTGGTACAGGGAAGCACGAGCAGTACTTC

j_gene: TRBJ2-5
d_gene: NA
abundance: many
v_gene: TRBV24-1
CDR3aa: CATSDPGGQETQYF
CDR3nt: TGTGCCACCAGTGACCCGGGTGGCCAAGAGACCCAGTACTTC

j_gene: TRBJ2-1
d_gene: TRBD2
abundance: many
v_gene: TRBV7-3
CDR3aa: CASSRGLAGYNEQFF
CDR3nt: TGTGCCAGCAGCAGGGGACTAGCGGGCTACAATGAGCAGTTCTTC

j_gene: TRBJ2-3
d_gene: NA
abundance: many
v_gene: TRBV7-9
CDR3aa: CASTTRGNTQYF
CDR3nt: TGTGCCAGTACCACCAGGGGAAATACGCAGTATTTT

j_gene: TRBJ1-5
d_gene: NA
abundance: many
v_gene: TRBV4-1
CDR3aa: CASSQEPGSSNQPQHF
CDR3nt: TGCGCCAGCAGCCAAGAACCCGGATCTAGCAATCAGCCCCAGCATTTT

j_gene: TRBJ2-1
d_gene: TRBD2
abundance: many
v_gene: TRBV7-9
CDR3aa: CASSFGGSGRGAYNEQFF
CDR3nt: TGTGCCAGCAGCTTCGGGGGTAGCGGGAGAGGAGCCTACAATGAGCAGTTCTTC

j_gene: TRBJ2-2
d_gene: TRBD1
abundance: few
v_gene: TRBV2
CDR3aa: CASSDEGTGPTGELFF
CDR3nt: TGTGCCAGCAGTGACGAAGGGACAGGGCCCACCGGGGAGCTGTTTTTT

j_gene: TRBJ2-7
d_gene: TRBD2
abundance: NA
v_gene: TRBV14
CDR3aa: CASSQRQGGYEQYF
CDR3nt: TGTGCCAGCAGCCAAAGGCAGGGAGGGTACGAGCAGTACTTC

j_gene: TRBJ2-1
d_gene: TRBD2
abundance: NA
v_gene: TRBV6-6
CDR3aa: CASSPALAGVYNEQFF
CDR3nt: TGTGCCAGCAGTCCCGCCCTAGCGGGAGTCTACAATGAGCAGTTCTTC

j_gene: TRBJ2-1
d_gene: NA
abundance: many
v_gene: TRBV24-1
CDR3aa: CAIGVGNEQFF
CDR3nt: TGTGCCATAGGGGTAGGAAATGAGCAGTTCTTC

j_gene: TRBJ2-1
d_gene: NA
abundance: few
v_gene: TRBV28
CDR3aa: CASSLTERLDNDQFF
CDR3nt: TGTGCCAGCAGTTTAACCGAGCGACTTGACAATGATCAGTTCTTC

j_gene: TRBJ1-5
d_gene: TRBD1
abundance: few
v_gene: TRBV29-1
CDR3aa: CSVRTGSDQPQHF
CDR3nt: TGCAGCGTGCGGACAGGGAGCGATCAGCCCCAGCATTTT

j_gene: TRBJ2-3
d_gene: TRBD2
abundance: NA
v_gene: TRBV27
CDR3aa: CASSGLAGDYLTQYF
CDR3nt: TGTGCCAGCAGCGGACTAGCGGGGGATTACCTTACGCAGTATTTT

j_gene: TRBJ2-3
d_gene: TRBD2
abundance: many
v_gene: TRBV27
CDR3aa: CASRVAGEGTDTQYF
CDR3nt: TGTGCCAGCAGGGTAGCGGGAGAGGGCACAGATACGCAGTATTTT

j_gene: TRBJ2-7
d_gene: NA
abundance: few
v_gene: TRBV6-5
CDR3aa: CASSYSSGEYYEQYF
CDR3nt: TGTGCCAGCAGTTACTCGAGCGGAGAATACTACGAGCAGTACTTC

j_gene: TRBJ2-5
d_gene: TRBD2
abundance: few
v_gene: TRBV11-2
CDR3aa: CASSPERGGRRTQYF
CDR3nt: TGTGCCAGCAGCCCGGAGCGGGGGGGACGGCGGACCCAGTACTTC

j_gene: TRBJ2-6
d_gene: NA
abundance: few
v_gene: TRBV12-3/TRBV12-4
CDR3aa: CASSLMGGANVLTF
CDR3nt: TGTGCCAGCAGTTTAATGGGTGGGGCCAACGTCCTGACTTTC

j_gene: TRBJ2-2
d_gene: TRBD2
abundance: few
v_gene: TRBV29-1
CDR3aa: CSVGLAGHRELFF
CDR3nt: TGCAGCGTTGGGCTAGCGGGCCATAGGGAGCTGTTTTTT

j_gene: TRBJ2-5
d_gene: NA
abundance: NA
v_gene: TRBV19
CDR3aa: CASSTETGAPYQETQYF
CDR3nt: TGTGCCAGTAGTACAGAAACGGGGGCCCCGTACCAAGAGACCCAGTACTTC

j_gene: TRBJ1-2
d_gene: NA
abundance: many
v_gene: TRBV11-1
CDR3aa: CASSLNIGHYGYTF
CDR3nt: TGTGCCAGCAGCTTAAATATTGGACACTATGGCTACACCTTC

j_gene: TRBJ1-1
d_gene: TRBD1
abundance: many
v_gene: TRBV12-5
CDR3aa: CASGLVGGRTNTEAFF
CDR3nt: TGTGCTAGTGGTTTGGTAGGGGGCAGAACGAACACTGAAGCTTTCTTT

j_gene: TRBJ2-7
d_gene: NA
abundance: many
v_gene: TRBV4-1
CDR3aa: CASSQVGIRTVSYEQYF
CDR3nt: TGCGCCAGCAGCCAAGTTGGGATTCGCACAGTCTCCTACGAGCAGTACTTC

j_gene: TRBJ1-4
d_gene: NA
abundance: NA
v_gene: TRBV5-5
CDR3aa: CASSSRDRATNEKLFF
CDR3nt: TGTGCCAGCAGCTCCAGGGACCGTGCAACTAATGAAAAACTGTTTTTT

j_gene: TRBJ2-5
d_gene: TRBD2
abundance: many
v_gene: TRBV6-6
CDR3aa: CASSTSGEETQYF
CDR3nt: TGTGCCAGCAGCACTAGCGGAGAGGAGACCCAGTACTTC

j_gene: TRBJ1-1
d_gene: NA
abundance: many
v_gene: TRBV2
CDR3aa: CASRGRGNTEAFF
CDR3nt: TGTGCCAGCAGGGGGAGGGGGAACACTGAAGCTTTCTTT

j_gene: TRBJ2-1
d_gene: TRBD1
abundance: few
v_gene: TRBV19
CDR3aa: CVPHDRGSADEQFF
CDR3nt: TGTGTCCCTCACGACAGGGGCTCGGCCGATGAGCAGTTCTTC

j_gene: TRBJ2-7
d_gene: NA
abundance: NA
v_gene: TRBV19
CDR3aa: CASSQTAVWSYEQYF
CDR3nt: TGTGCCAGTAGCCAGACAGCGGTCTGGTCCTACGAGCAGTACTTC

j_gene: TRBJ1-2
d_gene: NA
abundance: few
v_gene: TRBV7-9
CDR3aa: CASNPPLRVGGYTF
CDR3nt: TGTGCCAGCAACCCTCCCTTACGAGTAGGAGGCTACACCTTC

j_gene: TRBJ2-3
d_gene: NA
abundance: few
v_gene: TRBV12-3/TRBV12-4
CDR3aa: CASNILGDTQYF
CDR3nt: TGTGCCAGCAACATACTAGGAGATACGCAGTATTTT

j_gene: TRBJ1-5
d_gene: NA
abundance: NA
v_gene: TRBV4-1
CDR3aa: CASSQDWTSNQPQHF
CDR3nt: TGCGCCAGCAGCCAAGATTGGACTAGCAATCAGCCCCAGCATTTT

j_gene: TRBJ2-1
d_gene: NA
abundance: many
v_gene: TRBV12-3/TRBV12-4
CDR3aa: CASSLRDYNEQFF
CDR3nt: TGTGCCAGCAGTTTAAGGGATTACAATGAGCAGTTCTTC

j_gene: TRBJ1-2
d_gene: NA
abundance: NA
v_gene: TRBV12-3/TRBV12-4
CDR3aa: CASSFRVDYGYTF
CDR3nt: TGTGCCAGCAGTTTCAGGGTCGACTATGGCTACACCTTC

j_gene: TRBJ1-4
d_gene: NA
abundance: few
v_gene: TRBV30
CDR3aa: CAWRTETNEKLFF
CDR3nt: TGTGCCTGGAGGACAGAGACTAATGAAAAACTGTTTTTT

j_gene: TRBJ1-6
d_gene: NA
abundance: NA
v_gene: TRBV6-1
CDR3aa: CASSEFISGYNSPLHF
CDR3nt: TGTGCCAGCAGTGAATTCATCTCGGGCTATAATTCACCCCTCCACTTT

j_gene: TRBJ1-2
d_gene: NA
abundance: many
v_gene: TRBV6-5
CDR3aa: CASSPSGAYGYTF
CDR3nt: TGTGCCAGCAGCCCCTCCGGGGCATATGGCTACACCTTC

j_gene: TRBJ2-6
d_gene: NA
abundance: NA
v_gene: TRBV20-1
CDR3aa: CSARERRVGANVLTF
CDR3nt: TGCAGTGCTAGGGAGCGGAGGGTTGGGGCCAACGTCCTGACTTTC

j_gene: TRBJ1-3
d_gene: NA
abundance: NA
v_gene: TRBV19
CDR3aa: CASTPGGLSSGNTIYF
CDR3nt: TGTGCCAGTACCCCCGGGGGGCTCAGCTCTGGAAACACCATATATTTT

j_gene: TRBJ2-7
d_gene: TRBD1
abundance: few
v_gene: TRBV2
CDR3aa: CASSKLTGERSYEQYF
CDR3nt: TGTGCCAGCAGTAAACTGACAGGGGAACGCTCCTACGAGCAGTACTTC

j_gene: TRBJ1-5
d_gene: TRBD1
abundance: many
v_gene: TRBV6-7
CDR3aa: CASSLPGQGEVANQPQHF
CDR3nt: TGTGCCAGCAGCCTGCCGGGACAGGGAGAGGTTGCCAATCAGCCCCAGCATTTT

j_gene: TRBJ2-7
d_gene: NA
abundance: many
v_gene: TRBV6-5
CDR3aa: CASSIGQGGNEQYF
CDR3nt: TGTGCCAGCAGTATCGGACAGGGAGGGAACGAGCAGTACTTC

j_gene: TRBJ2-1
d_gene: TRBD2
abundance: many
v_gene: TRBV12-3/TRBV12-4
CDR3aa: CASSFEREPYNEQFF
CDR3nt: TGTGCCAGCAGTTTCGAGCGGGAACCCTACAATGAGCAGTTCTTC

j_gene: TRBJ2-1
d_gene: TRBD2
abundance: NA
v_gene: TRBV4-2
CDR3aa: CASSQVERESSYNEQFF
CDR3nt: TGTGCCAGCAGCCAAGTCGAGCGGGAGTCCTCCTACAATGAGCAGTTCTTC